This T cell receptor beta chain was documented in a study of T-cell memory formation after mild COVID-19. For the study at large: TCR clusters largely stayed donor specific.

TCRalpha and TCRbeta libraries used 5'RACE with constant-segment primers and UMIs. TCRdb called the 5' RACE reads again in MiXCR, with one record for every CDR3 protein. The sample contains 300,000 to 400,000 distinct CDR3 sequences, 21% of which appear only once. Study-wide findings and caveats: Some clones that responded turned up in pre-infection memory, which suggests that cross-reactive memory joined in.

This clonotype was recorded a few times. Its antigen is currently unknown. The J segment lost 0 bases and the V segment lost 6 bases, leaving 6 bases of the junction unmatched. CDR1 is SGHVS and CDR2 is FQNEAQ in the germline V gene. This CDR3 has 16 amino acids. Sequences were obtained from PBMCs or a T cell subset sorted from them (not recorded which). The J gene is TRBJ2-5, the V gene TRBV7-8; TRBD2 aligns across 11 bases. The source is an adult woman who had mild COVID-19 (a few samples of this study predate the infection). Cell type and time point are not known. The CDR3 sequence is CASSSRTSGYQETQYF. Here the CDR3 DNA reads TGTGCCAGCAGTTCTCGGACTAGCGGGTACCAAGAGACCCAGTACTTC.